Below, 27 T cell receptor beta chains from the same sample are listed, as sequenced in a study of CD4 T cells in relation to SARS-CoV-2 and coronaviruses. TCRdb's table, derived via immunoSEQ multiplex PCR, lists solely in-frame clones and lacks some. The sample records about 26,000 clones, about 70% being singletons. Before the COVID-19 pandemic, during about 2011-2019, CD4+ T cells were taken from unexposed donors. After roughly ten days of culture, CD4+ T cells were isolated. The antigens for these receptors are not known. Sequencing input: CD4+ T cells from PBMCs, cultured in vitro. These receptors all stem from a human donor in good health.

The chain joins TRBV19 to TRBJ1-1; 7 nucleotides match TRBD1. The ends lost 3 bases at V and 5 bases at J; junction bases unmatched: 9. This CDR3 contains 15 residues. CDR1 is LNHDA and CDR2 is SQIVND in the germline V gene (reference sequence). Written as DNA, the CDR3 is TGTGCCAGTAGTATGAGAGGGACAGTAGGGACTGAAGCTTTCTTT. Its protein is CASSMRGTVGTEAFF.

The V and J genes are TRBV7-2 and TRBJ2-7, with D possibly matching TRBD2 (5 bases). CDR1 and CDR2 (germline): SGHTA, FQGNSA. V lost 6 bases and J 4 bases, leaving 10 bases between the germline ends. The CDR3 covers 12 residues. CDR3 nucleotide sequence: TGTGCCAGCAGACAACGGGGATACGAGCAGTACTTC. It codes for CASRQRGYEQYF.

This clone came up once. The chain employs TRBV29-1 and TRBJ1-2, with TRBD1 identical over 8 bases. Looked up from germline, CDR1 is SQVTM and CDR2 is ANQGSEA. V shed 4 bases, J shed 3 bases, and the junction held 7 bases outside the gene matches. The CDR3 totals 14 residues. The CDR3 DNA is TGCAGCGTTGGATCAGGGGGCGCCGACTATGGCTACACCTTC. It specifies CSVGSGGADYGYTF.

The gene calls are TRBV6-5 and TRBJ2-2; 9 positions agree with TRBD1. This CDR3 has 14 amino acids. The ends lost 6 bases at V and 6 bases at J; junction bases unmatched: 5. Germline V gives CDR1 MNHEY, CDR2 SVGAGI. CDR3 protein: CASRTQGASGELFF. The CDR3 nucleotides are TGTGCCAGCAGAACACAGGGGGCGTCCGGGGAGCTGTTTTTT.

The chain combines TRBV5-1 with TRBJ1-4, with TRBD1 matching over 9 bases. In germline, CDR1 is SGHRS, CDR2 YFSETQ. Trimming removed 4 bases from V and 6 bases from J; junction bases left unmatched: 16. This CDR3 contains 18 residues. The CDR3 sequence is CASSRASSRDRVYEKLFF. CDR3 DNA sequence: TGCGCCAGCAGCCGTGCGAGTTCCCGGGACAGGGTTTATGAAAAACTGTTTTTT.

This chain joins TRBV5-8 and TRBJ2-3; D not certain. Trimming left V 1 base short and J 1 base short, with 4 bases between. The length of the CDR3 is 13 residues. In germline, CDR1 is SGHTS, CDR2 YDEGEE. CDR3 residues: CASSLRGTDTQYF. The CDR3, as DNA: TGTGCCAGCAGCTTGAGGGGCACAGATACGCAGTATTTT.

V is TRBV2 and J is TRBJ2-5; no firm D call. The CDR3 totals 13 residues. Germline CDR1 SNHLY, CDR2 FYNNEI. V lost 6 bases and J 1 base, leaving 9 bases between the germline ends. CDR3 nucleotide sequence: TGTGCCAGCAGGGGGAACGGCCAAGAGACCCAGTACTTC. This translates into CASRGNGQETQYF.

The rearrangement joins TRBV2 to TRBJ2-1; weak D call: TRBD1 (6 bases). The germline gives CDR1 SNHLY, CDR2 FYNNEI. The CDR3 is made up of 14 amino acids. V lost 6 bases, J lost 0 bases, and 9 bases lay in between. The CDR3 DNA reads TGTGCCAGCAGGAGGGACACCTCCTACAATGAGCAGTTCTTC. It specifies CASRRDTSYNEQFF.

The J gene is TRBJ1-2, the V gene TRBV6-1; D unclear. The germline gives CDR1 MNHNS, CDR2 SASEGT. Trimming cost V 0 bases and J 5 bases, with 4 bases left between them. The CDR3 runs to 12 residues. The CDR3 loop is CASSEAGYGYTF. CDR3 DNA sequence: TGTGCCAGCAGTGAAGCAGGGTATGGCTACACCTTC.

The V gene is TRBV19, the J gene TRBJ2-7; 7 bases match TRBD1. CDR3 length: 15 residues. CDR1 is LNHDA, CDR2 SQIVND, per germline (reference sequence). V was clipped by 1 base and J by 2 bases; unmatched bases: 5. The CDR3 DNA sequence: TGTGCCAGTAGTATAGTGGGGGACAGTGCCTACGAGCAGTACTTC. Protein: CASSIVGDSAYEQYF.

The V and J genes are TRBV20-1 and TRBJ2-1; 7 nucleotides agree with TRBD1. CDR1 is DFQATT, CDR2 SNEGSKA, per germline (reference sequence). The V segment lost 5 bases and the J segment 9 bases; nucleotides outside the gene matches: 4. The CDR3 length is 11 residues. The CDR3 reads CSAGTAVEQFF. CDR3 nucleotide sequence: TGCAGTGCTGGGACAGCCGTTGAGCAGTTCTTC.

J is TRBJ2-1 and V is TRBV19; 10 positions match TRBD2. Germline V CDR1 and CDR2: LNHDA, SQIVND (reference sequence). CDR3 length: 15 amino acids. With 7 bases clipped from V and 6 bases from J, the junction kept 9 bases outside the gene matches. In DNA form, the CDR3 reads TGTGCCAGTACCCCGCTAGCGGGGGATCTCAATGAGCAGTTCTTC. This gives the protein CASTPLAGDLNEQFF.

This rearrangement joins TRBV3-1 (or the pseudogene TRBV3-2) to TRBJ2-7; 8 bases fit TRBD1. Germline lookup yields CDR1 LGHDT and CDR2 YNNKEL (reference sequence). V shed 4 bases, J shed 3 bases, and the junction held 2 bases outside the gene matches. The CDR3 is 13 amino acids. The CDR3 protein is CASSLQGVYEQYF. The CDR3 DNA sequence: TGTGCCAGCAGCCTACAGGGGGTCTACGAGCAGTACTTC.

V is TRBV7-9 and J is TRBJ2-5; D unresolved. The CDR3 contains 16 residues. Trimming shortened V by 3 bases and J by 0 bases, and 14 bases separated the two germline ends. Germline values: CDR1 SEHNR, CDR2 FQNEAQ (reference sequence). CDR3 nucleotide sequence: TGTGCCAGCAGCTTGGGTCTCCAGAGAGACCAAGAGACCCAGTACTTC. It translates to CASSLGLQRDQETQYF.

J is TRBJ2-7 and V is TRBV14, with 9 nucleotides matching TRBD2. The length of the CDR3 is 13 residues. CDR1 SGHDN and CDR2 FVKESK come from the germline V gene. V lost 4 bases, J lost 5 bases, and 3 bases stayed unmatched. The chain's CDR3 is CASSLTSGHEQYF. CDR3 DNA: TGTGCCAGCAGCCTTACTAGCGGGCACGAGCAGTACTTC.

As DNA, the CDR3 is TGTGCCAGCCGGGCCGACCGCCATGAGCAGTTCTTC. Translated: CASRADRHEQFF. The gene calls are TRBV19 and TRBJ2-1; no definite D call. The V end was cut by 9 bases, the J end by 8 bases, with 14 bases between. Germline V gene sequence: CDR1 LNHDA, CDR2 SQIVND (reference sequence). The CDR3 length is 12 residues.

In its sample, this clone was seen a few times. The genes are TRBV3-1 (or the pseudogene TRBV3-2) and TRBJ2-2; D remains unclear. This CDR3 comprises 13 residues. Germline CDR1 LGHDT, CDR2 YNNKEL (reference sequence). V dropped 4 bases and J dropped 4 bases, with 7 bases sitting between them. The CDR3 sequence: CASSPNFTGELFF. The CDR3, as DNA: TGTGCCAGCAGCCCCAACTTCACCGGGGAGCTGTTTTTT.

This chain uses TRBV3-1 (or the pseudogene TRBV3-2) with TRBJ2-7, with TRBD2 matching over 12 bases. The junction had 5 bases not matched to a gene; V was cut back by 2 bases and J by 3 bases. The length of the CDR3 is 16 residues. Germline CDR1 is LGHDT and CDR2 is YNNKEL (reference sequence). CDR3 sequence reads: CASSQRLAGVGYEQYF. CDR3 DNA sequence: TGTGCCAGCAGCCAACGACTAGCGGGAGTAGGCTACGAGCAGTACTTC.

The genes are TRBV14 and TRBJ2-1; 13 nucleotides match TRBD2. The CDR3 has 17 residues. CDR1 and CDR2 from the germline V gene are SGHDN and FVKESK. J lost 10 bases, V lost 4 bases, and 13 bases had no gene match. CDR3 bases: TGTGCCAGCAGCCCGTATTGGACTAGCGGGAGACGGTGGGAGCAGTTCTTC. Its translation: CASSPYWTSGRRWEQFF.

A single count supports this clone. CDR3 sequence (DNA): TGTGCCAGCAGCTTAGGAGGCGATCGGGGCGAGCAGTACTTC. This sequence encodes CASSLGGDRGEQYF. The genes are TRBV7-9 and TRBJ2-7, with D possibly matching TRBD2 (5 bases). The ends were cut back, 1 base at V and 6 bases at J, with 13 bases in the middle. The CDR3 is 14 amino acids. Germline loops: CDR1 SEHNR, CDR2 FQNEAQ (reference sequence).

The chain joins TRBV25-1 to TRBJ1-6; TRBD1 might be the D (6 bases). The V end was cut by 6 bases, the J end by 6 bases, with 15 bases between. The germline gives CDR1 MGHDK, CDR2 SYGVNS. This CDR3 is built from 15 residues. This CDR3 reads CASSGGQRLNSPLHF. The CDR3 coding sequence is TGTGCCAGCAGCGGAGGACAGAGACTTAATTCACCCCTCCACTTT.

The rearrangement uses TRBV29-1 and TRBJ2-1, with TRBD2 identical over 12 bases. In germline, CDR1 is SQVTM, CDR2 ANQGSEA. The V gene end was trimmed by 6 bases and the J gene end by 10 bases; junction bases not matched to a gene: 4. CDR3 length: 12 residues. The CDR3 sequence: CSVRLAGVEQFF. The CDR3 nucleotides are TGCAGCGTGAGACTAGCGGGGGTCGAGCAGTTCTTC.

The chain couples TRBV4-3 to TRBJ2-3; possibly TRBD2 for D (6 bases). The CDR3 sequence is 16 residues long. Germline values: CDR1 LGHNA, CDR2 YSLEER. V was clipped by 0 bases and J by 7 bases, with 17 bases between them. CDR3: CASSQDWRAVMNTQYF. DNA for the CDR3: TGCGCCAGCAGCCAAGATTGGAGGGCTGTCATGAATACGCAGTATTTT.

This clone has just a few counts. The chain is built from TRBV9 and TRBJ1-2; the match to TRBD1 covers 8 bases. The junction had 7 bases not matched to a gene; V was cut back by 3 bases and J by 0 bases. Germline lookup yields CDR1 SGDLS and CDR2 YYNGEE. CDR3 length: 16 residues. CDR3 coding DNA: TGTGCCAGCAGCGCATGGACAGGGAGGTCTAACTATGGCTACACCTTC. It codes for CASSAWTGRSNYGYTF.

This clone ranks as medium-sized. The gene calls are TRBV3-1 (or the pseudogene TRBV3-2) and TRBJ2-7, with no clear D. Trimming removed 4 bases at V and 6 bases at J, with 13 bases between. Germline CDR1 LGHDT, CDR2 YNNKEL (reference sequence). The CDR3 is made up of 13 amino acids. Written as DNA, the CDR3 is TGTGCCAGCAGCCCCGCACCTCTAAGCGAGCAGTACTTC. This translates into CASSPAPLSEQYF.

The chain links TRBV4-2 to TRBJ2-7; 9 positions agree with TRBD1. The CDR3 totals 15 residues. Germline V lookup: CDR1 LGHNA, CDR2 YNFKEQ. After removal of 3 bases from V and 3 bases from J, the junction contained 6 bases not matched to a gene. The CDR3 is CASSQPGQGDYEQYF. DNA of the CDR3: TGTGCCAGCAGCCAGCCGGGACAGGGAGACTACGAGCAGTACTTC.

The chain joins TRBV7-2 to TRBJ2-7; 8 nucleotides align to TRBD1. Trimming removed 3 bases from V and 3 bases from J; junction bases left unmatched: 4. The CDR3 runs 14 residues. CDR1 SGHTA and CDR2 FQGNSA come from the germline V gene. In nucleotides, the CDR3 is TGTGCCAGCAGCTTCTCGGGACAGGACTACGAGCAGTACTTC. Its translation is CASSFSGQDYEQYF.